Here is one T cell receptor (beta chain) with its context. Its target is not known. Germline V lookup: CDR1 SGHAT, CDR2 FQNNGV. The CDR3 has 15 amino acids. V was cut by 5 bases and J by 6 bases, with 17 bases left in between. Construction of the TCRbeta library involved unique molecular identifiers. One entry per CDR3 protein results from TCRdb running MiXCR on the PCR reads. The sample lists around 190,000 distinct CDR3 sequences, 5.5% to 7% occurring once. The data derive from a study of T-cell reconstitution after alpha-beta-depleted transplantation in children. Overall study findings and caveats: Counts and diversity of T cells one year after transplant came mostly from newly produced T cells. Some patients' high day-60 TCRbeta diversity was attributed to recipient cells surviving conditioning. Roughly two months post-transplant, alpha-beta T cells reportedly originated from several hundred graft clones that had expanded.

The specimen was PBMCs, collected before TCRalphabeta/CD19-depleted stem cell transplant. The receptor was derived from a boy younger than 10 with acute lymphoblastic leukemia, due to receive a stem cell transplant. The chain has TRBV11-2 and TRBJ2-1; no definite D call. The DNA for the CDR3 is TGTGCCAGCAGCGACGCTCGAGGACGGGTCAATGAGCAGTTCTTC. It is translated as CASSDARGRVNEQFF.